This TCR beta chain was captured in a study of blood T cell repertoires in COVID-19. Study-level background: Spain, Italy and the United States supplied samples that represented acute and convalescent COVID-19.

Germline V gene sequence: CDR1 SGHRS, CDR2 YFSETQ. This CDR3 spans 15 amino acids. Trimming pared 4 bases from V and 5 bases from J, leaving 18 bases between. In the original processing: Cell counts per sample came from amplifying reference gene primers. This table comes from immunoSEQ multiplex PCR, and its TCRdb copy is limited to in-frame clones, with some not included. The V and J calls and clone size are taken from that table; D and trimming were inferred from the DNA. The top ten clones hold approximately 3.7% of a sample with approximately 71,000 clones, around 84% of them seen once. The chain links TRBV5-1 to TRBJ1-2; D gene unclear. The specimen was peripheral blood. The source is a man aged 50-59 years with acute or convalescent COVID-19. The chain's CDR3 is CASSEAAGARYGYTF. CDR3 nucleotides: TGCGCCAGCAGCGAGGCGGCCGGCGCTCGGTATGGCTACACCTTC. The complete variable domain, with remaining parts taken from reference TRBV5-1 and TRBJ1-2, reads KAGVTQTPRYLIKTRGQQVTLSCSPISGHRSVSWYQQTPGQGLQFLFEYFSETQRNKGNFPGRFSGRQFSNSRSEMNVSTLELGDSALYLCASSEAAGARYGYTFGSGTRLTVV.